Listed below are T cell receptor beta chains from one sample, sequenced in a study of blood T cell repertoires in COVID-19. Clones were sequenced by immunoSEQ multiplex PCR, and TCRdb holds only the in-frame ones, with some missing. Of about 85,000 clones listed, 75% to 95% are singletons. Sequencing used peripheral blood. These receptors were obtained from a human donor with active COVID-19. The donor label of this sample is uncertain. Each CDR3 is given with its conserved first and last residue. D genes are given only for firm matches. Clone size is not always given. Where it is, it says once, few, many or a class for expanded clones.

>NA|TRBJ1-4|16|TRBV15|once
TGTGCCACCAGCAGAGATCCCACAGGTTTTAATGAAAAACTGTTTTTT
CATSRDPTGFNEKLFF
>NA|TRBJ1-1|14|TRBV6-1|once
TGTGCCAGCAGTGAAGGCCAGGGTCGGACTGAAGCTTTCTTT
CASSEGQGRTEAFF
>TRBD2|TRBJ2-7|18|TRBV7-3|NA
TGTGCCAGCAGCTTTCTTACGACTAGCGGGGGGGACTCCTACGAGCAGTACTTC
CASSFLTTSGGDSYEQYF
>NA|TRBJ1-6|16|TRBV7-8|few
TGTGCCAGCAGCTTACTCTCGAGCCCCCGCAATTCACCCCTCCACTTT
CASSLLSSPRNSPLHF
>TRBD1|TRBJ1-4|14|TRBV2|NA
TGTGCCAGCATAGGACAGGCAACTAATGAAAAACTGTTTTTT
CASIGQATNEKLFF
>TRBD1|TRBJ1-1|14|TRBV5-4|NA
TGTGCCAGCAGCTTGGGACAGGGAGGCACTGAAGCTTTCTTT
CASSLGQGGTEAFF
>NA|TRBJ2-7|15|TRBV18|NA
TGTGCCAGCTCACATGGGGGCGGACTCTCCTACGAGCAGTACTTC
CASSHGGGLSYEQYF
>NA|TRBJ1-2|13|TRBV19|NA
TGTGCCAGTAGTATAGCCGGGGGCTATGGCTACACCTTC
CASSIAGGYGYTF
>TRBD1|TRBJ2-7|15|TRBV5-4|NA
TGTGCCAGCAGCCCGGGACAGGGACTATCCTACGAGCAGTACTTC
CASSPGQGLSYEQYF
>NA|TRBJ1-5|13|TRBV19|NA
TGTGCCAGTAGTATAGCCTTCAATCAGCCCCAGCATTTT
CASSIAFNQPQHF
>TRBD1|TRBJ2-1|13|TRBV5-6|NA
TGTGCCAGCAGCTTCGACAGGGGCGATGAGCAGTTCTTC
CASSFDRGDEQFF
>TRBD1|TRBJ2-7|14|TRBV7-2|NA
TGTGCCAGCAGACCTAGACAGGGAAAGGGCGAGCAGTACTTC
CASRPRQGKGEQYF
>TRBD1|TRBJ1-2|16|TRBV4-1|NA
TGCGCCAGCAGCCACGGGACAGTCCCTTCAAACTATGGCTACACCTTC
CASSHGTVPSNYGYTF
>TRBD2|TRBJ2-2|16|TRBV9|NA
TGTGCCAGCAGCGTGCTAGCGGGGGTCAACACCGGGGAGCTGTTTTTT
CASSVLAGVNTGELFF
>TRBD2|TRBJ2-1|15|TRBV9|NA
TGTGCCAGCAGCGCGACTAGCGGGGGGGGCGTTGAGCAGTTCTTC
CASSATSGGGVEQFF
>TRBD2|TRBJ2-7|17|TRBV9|NA
TGTGCCAGCAGCAAGACAACTAGCGGGGGGATCTCCTACGAGCAGTACTTC
CASSKTTSGGISYEQYF
>NA|TRBJ2-1|16|TRBV7-2|NA
TGTGCCAGCAGCTTAGCGGGGCAGGTCTCCTACAATGAGCAGTTCTTC
CASSLAGQVSYNEQFF
>NA|TRBJ1-2|15|TRBV27|NA
TGTGCCAGCTCTTCTCTTGGACACGCTAACTATGGCTACACCTTC
CASSSLGHANYGYTF
>NA|TRBJ2-5|18|TRBV12-5|NA
TGTGCTAGTGGTTTGGGGCAAGCGGTCCCGGGTTTCCAAGAGACCCAGTACTTC
CASGLGQAVPGFQETQYF
>NA|TRBJ2-1|16|TRBV11-3|once
TGTGCCAGCAGCCCCAAACAGGGGAGGACCCTGGGTGAGCAGTTCTTC
CASSPKQGRTLGEQFF